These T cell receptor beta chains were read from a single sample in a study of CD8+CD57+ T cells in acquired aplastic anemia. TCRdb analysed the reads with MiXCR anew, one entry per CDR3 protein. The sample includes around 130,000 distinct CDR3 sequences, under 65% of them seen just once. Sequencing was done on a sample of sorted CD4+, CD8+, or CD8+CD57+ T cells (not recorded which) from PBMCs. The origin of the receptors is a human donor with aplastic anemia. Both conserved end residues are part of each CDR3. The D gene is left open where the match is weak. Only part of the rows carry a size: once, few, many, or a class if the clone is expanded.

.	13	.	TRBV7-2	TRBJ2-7	CASSFGGAYEQYF	TGTGCCAGCAGCTTTGGCGGGGCCTACGAGCAGTACTTC
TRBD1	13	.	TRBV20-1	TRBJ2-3	CSAETGQGGTQYF	TGCAGTGCCGAAACCGGACAGGGTGGTACGCAGTATTTT
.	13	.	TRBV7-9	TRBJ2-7	CASRPGTGYEQYF	TGTGCCAGCAGGCCCGGGACGGGCTACGAGCAGTACTTC
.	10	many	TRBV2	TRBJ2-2	CASSGGELFF	TGTGCCAGCAGCGGCGGGGAGCTGTTTTTT
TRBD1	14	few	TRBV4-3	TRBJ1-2	CASSQARTGYGYTF	TGCGCCAGCAGCCAGGCAAGGACAGGATATGGCTACACCTTC
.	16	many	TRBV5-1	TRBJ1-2	CASSPGPDGQRYGYTF	TGCGCCAGCAGCCCTGGTCCCGATGGACAGCGCTATGGCTACACCTTC
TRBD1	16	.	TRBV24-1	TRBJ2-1	CATSDQGQGTYSEQFF	TGTGCCACCAGTGATCAAGGACAGGGTACTTACAGTGAGCAGTTCTTC
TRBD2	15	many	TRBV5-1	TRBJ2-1	CASSMTSGRNNEQFF	TGCGCCAGCAGCATGACTAGCGGGAGAAACAATGAGCAGTTCTTC
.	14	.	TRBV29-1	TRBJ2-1	CSVGPAISYNEQFF	TGCAGCGTTGGACCGGCCATCTCCTACAATGAGCAGTTCTTC
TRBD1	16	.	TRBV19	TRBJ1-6	CASSIKGGQGVSPLHF	TGTGCCAGTAGTATAAAAGGGGGACAGGGGGTTTCCCCCCTCCACTTT
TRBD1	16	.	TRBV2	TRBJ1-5	CASSDTTGGSNQPQHF	TGTGCCAGCAGTGACACGACAGGGGGGAGCAATCAGCCCCAGCATTTT
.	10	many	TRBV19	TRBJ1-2	CATMGYGYTF	TGTGCCACCATGGGTTATGGCTACACCTTC
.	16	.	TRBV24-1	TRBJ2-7	CATSDFAGALPYEQYF	TGTGCCACCAGTGATTTTGCAGGGGCGCTGCCCTACGAGCAGTACTTC
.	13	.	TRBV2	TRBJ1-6	CASGQVTNSPLHF	TGTGCCAGCGGGCAGGTGACTAATTCACCCCTCCACTTT
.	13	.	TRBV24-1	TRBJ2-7	CATSDGRGSEQYF	TGTGCCACCAGTGATGGCAGGGGCAGCGAGCAGTACTTC
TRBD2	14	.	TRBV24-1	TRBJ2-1	CATSSGSSYNEQFF	TGTGCCACCTCTAGCGGGAGCTCCTACAATGAGCAGTTCTTC
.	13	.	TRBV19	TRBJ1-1	CASKLAGNTEAFF	TGTGCCAGTAAGTTGGCAGGTAACACTGAAGCTTTCTTT
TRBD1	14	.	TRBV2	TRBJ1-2	CASSEDRGDYGYTF	TGTGCCAGCAGTGAAGACAGGGGAGACTATGGCTACACCTTC
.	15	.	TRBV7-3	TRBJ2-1	CASSLSGGGLSEQFF	TGTGCCAGCAGCTTAAGCGGTGGGGGCCTTAGTGAGCAGTTCTTC
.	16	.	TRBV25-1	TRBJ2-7	CASSPRAGGFPYEQYF	TGTGCCAGCAGTCCCCGGGCAGGGGGGTTTCCCTACGAGCAGTACTTC